This T cell receptor beta chain was obtained from a study of CXCR3-negative and CXCR3-positive naive CD8 T cells. Study results and limitations: When CXCR3-positive naive cells were set against CXCR3-negative naive cells, the former had more hydrophobic TRB CDR3s.

CDR1 and CDR2 from the germline V gene are SQVTM and ANQGSEA. This CDR3 comprises 15 residues. The method, 5' RACE with UMI labels, was used to prepare the TRB cDNA libraries. TCRdb reprocessed the 5' RACE reads and reports one entry per CDR3 protein, with no DNA. This repertoire includes 70,000 to 95,000 distinct CDR3 sequences. Within the CD8+ T cell compartment, naive cells were CD45RO-CCR7+CD27+CD95-. A note on this clonotype: As yet, its antigen is unknown.

The receptor was derived from a human donor in good health. Some clones in this sample may be carry-over from other donors' samples. The V and J genes are TRBV29-1 and TRBJ1-1. Sequences were obtained from naive CXCR3- CD8+ T cells from blood. Subset meaning: CD45RO-CCR7+CD27+CD95- naive CD8+ T cells lacking CXCR3 (TNR3-). The CDR3 sequence is CSVFLVGFANTEAFF.